The 26 T cell receptor beta chains below come from one sample, sequenced in a study of post-analysis software for immune sequencing data. Overall study findings and caveats: Patients showed TRBV5-6, TRBV5-1 and TRBV20-1 among several TRBV segments more frequent than in controls.

Their antigens are not known. Unique molecular identifiers featured in each of the TCR beta cDNA libraries. Via MiXCR, TCRdb re-called the PCR reads, giving one row per CDR3 protein. The sample has roughly 600,000 distinct CDR3 sequences, roughly 45% seen once; the top ten hold 1.5% to 2%. The sequenced material came from blood. These receptors were taken from a girl aged 5-17 years with multiple sclerosis.

This clonotype was recorded a few times. The CDR3 sequence: CASSVRDTYEQYF. The CDR3 DNA reads TGTGCCAGCAGCGTACGAGATACCTACGAGCAGTACTTC. This chain links TRBV5-5 with TRBJ2-7; no definite D call. This CDR3 is built from 13 residues. Trimming pared 4 bases from V and 2 bases from J, leaving 10 bases between. CDR1 SGHKS and CDR2 YYEKEE come from the germline V gene (reference sequence).

V usage is TRBV29-1 and J usage is TRBJ2-7, with D possibly being TRBD2 (6 bases). The germline V and J ends were trimmed by 7 bases and 5 bases, with 15 bases remaining between them. The germline CDR1 and CDR2 sequences are SQVTM and ANQGSEA. This CDR3 is 12 amino acids long. CDR3 nucleotide sequence: TGCAGCGGGGGGGACCCACGCAACGAGCAGTACTTC. Its translation is CSGGDPRNEQYF.

V and J are TRBV7-9 and TRBJ2-7, with 8 positions matching TRBD2. This CDR3 has 15 amino acids. V lost 5 bases and J lost 0; bases outside the gene matches: 6. From germline, CDR1 is SEHNR and CDR2 FQNEAQ (reference sequence). CDR3 amino acids: CASSPQAGASYEQYF. CDR3 in DNA: TGTGCCAGCAGCCCGCAAGCGGGAGCCTCCTACGAGCAGTACTTC.

V usage is TRBV7-3 and J usage is TRBJ2-3; 9 bases match TRBD2. Trimming cost V 5 bases and J 4 bases; bases outside gene matches: 10. CDR3 size: 16 residues. In germline, CDR1 is SGHTA, CDR2 FQGTGA. CDR3 protein: CASSPRLSGGPDTQYF. CDR3 nucleotide sequence: TGTGCCAGCAGCCCGCGGCTTAGCGGGGGACCAGATACGCAGTATTTT.

This clonotype was found a few times. The chain carries TRBV12-3 or TRBV12-4 and TRBJ2-5, with 8 bases matching TRBD2. Unmatched junction bases numbered 6, after V lost 3 bases and J lost 6 bases. The CDR3 spans 14 residues. CDR3: CASSFGGGRKTQYF. As DNA, the CDR3 is TGTGCCAGCAGTTTCGGGGGGGGGCGGAAGACCCAGTACTTC.

The table lists this clonotype with a few counts. The rearrangement links TRBV5-1 to TRBJ2-3; TRBD1 is a possible D gene (6 bases). Per germline, CDR1 SGHRS and CDR2 YFSETQ. Trimming stripped 1 base from V and 0 bases from J, with 18 bases between. The CDR3 is 18 residues long. The CDR3 sequence: CASSLLTQGTFSTDTQYF. The CDR3 DNA follows: TGCGCCAGCAGCTTGCTGACTCAGGGGACGTTTAGCACAGATACGCAGTATTTT.

The gene calls are TRBV7-3 and TRBJ1-2; D possibly corresponds to TRBD1 (6 bases). The V gene's germline CDR1 is SGHTA and CDR2 FQGTGA. The ends were cut back, 4 bases at V and 8 bases at J, with 20 bases in the middle. CDR3 length: 15 amino acids. CDR3 coding DNA: TGTGCCAGCAGCTATACAGGGTCCGGGTACGGGGGCTACACCTTC. This translates into CASSYTGSGYGGYTF.

This clonotype appeared once. The genes are TRBV6-1 and TRBJ2-4; 11 bases map to TRBD1. TRBJ2-7 explains the end of the DNA better; the J call may be wrong. CDR1 MNHNS and CDR2 SASEGT come from the germline V gene. This CDR3 contains 16 residues. The CDR3 spells CASSPLGQGGAYEQYF. Here the CDR3 DNA reads TGTGCCAGCAGTCCGCTGGGACAGGGGGGTGCCTACGAGCAGTACTTC.

This clonotype has more than one count but fewer than ten. The chain employs TRBV6-5 and TRBJ2-1; D remains unclear. This CDR3 comprises 13 residues. V was cut by 5 bases and J by 3 bases, with 8 bases left in between. Germline CDR1 MNHEY, CDR2 SVGAGI. The DNA of the CDR3 is TGTGCCAGCAGTAAAGGACGCTACAATGAGCAGTTCTTC. This gives the protein CASSKGRYNEQFF.

CDR3 nucleotide sequence: TGCGCCAGCAGCTCCGAGGGAGCAAATGAGCAGTTCTTC. As protein: CASSSEGANEQFF. This rearrangement joins TRBV5-1 to TRBJ2-1, with D perhaps TRBD2 (5 bases). The CDR3 extends over 13 amino acids. The V end lost 3 bases, the J end lost 7 bases, and 11 bases lay between the germline ends. Per germline, CDR1 SGHRS and CDR2 YFSETQ.

There are a few counts of this clonotype. This chain connects TRBV10-3 to TRBJ1-1; D ambiguous. Trimming shortened V by 3 bases and J by 2 bases, and 7 bases separated the two germline ends. Germline-derived CDR1 and CDR2 are ENHRY and SYGVKD. The CDR3 sequence is 13 residues long. CDR3 DNA sequence: TGTGCCATCAGTGACGGCACCAACACTGAAGCTTTCTTT. Translated: CAISDGTNTEAFF.

The rearrangement uses TRBV4-1 and TRBJ2-7; perhaps TRBD1 as D (6 bases). V lost 0 bases, J lost 4 bases, and 13 bases lay in between. The length of the CDR3 is 15 residues. Germline V gives CDR1 MGHRA, CDR2 YSYEKL. The CDR3 sequence: CASSQEGVRGYEQYF. The CDR3 DNA follows: TGCGCCAGCAGCCAAGAAGGCGTCAGGGGTTACGAGCAGTACTTC.

The chain couples TRBV11-2 to TRBJ1-1; D unresolved. Trimming cost V 3 bases and J 0 bases, with 11 bases left between them. Germline lookup yields CDR1 SGHAT and CDR2 FQNNGV. The CDR3 runs to 15 residues. CDR3 in amino acids: CASSFLGGMNTEAFF. CDR3 sequence (DNA): TGTGCCAGCAGCTTTCTGGGAGGCATGAACACTGAAGCTTTCTTT.

The CDR3 sequence is CASSYPGRVVTEAFF. In nucleotides, the CDR3 is TGTGCCAGCAGTTACCCTGGCAGGGTTGTCACTGAAGCTTTCTTT. The genes are TRBV6-6 and TRBJ1-1; D may be TRBD1 (5 bases). This CDR3 has 15 residues. Germline V gene data show CDR1 as MNHNY and CDR2 as SVGAGI (reference sequence). With 2 bases removed from V and 4 bases from J, the gap between germline ends came to 14 bases.

The CDR3 DNA follows: TGCAGTGCTCATGACAGTGTGGGGAACACTGAAGCTTTCTTT. It specifies CSAHDSVGNTEAFF. The chain employs TRBV20-1 and TRBJ1-1, with TRBD1 as a possible D gene (5 bases). The germline V gene encodes CDR1 DFQATT and CDR2 SNEGSKA (reference sequence). Trimming shortened V by 5 bases and J by 1 base, and 14 bases separated the two germline ends. The CDR3 length is 14 residues.

There are a few counts of this clonotype. This chain uses TRBV12-3 or TRBV12-4 with TRBJ2-7, with 9 positions matching TRBD1. The CDR3 sequence is 18 residues long. With V trimmed by 3 bases and J by 1 base, 13 bases remained unmatched. The CDR3 here is CASSLGETGGSVSYEQYF. CDR3 DNA: TGTGCCAGCAGTTTGGGGGAGACAGGGGGATCAGTATCCTACGAGCAGTACTTC.

This chain uses TRBV20-1 with TRBJ1-4; maybe TRBD1 (6 bases). The V end was cut by 3 bases, the J end by 2 bases, with 10 bases between. The CDR3 contains 14 residues. Germline V gene lookup returns CDR1 DFQATT and CDR2 SNEGSKA (reference sequence). The DNA for the CDR3 is TGCAGTGCTAGCAGGGGAGGGACTAATGAAAAACTGTTTTTT. This encodes CSASRGGTNEKLFF.

The V call is TRBV7-9, the J call TRBJ1-3; D is unresolved. CDR1 and CDR2 (germline): SEHNR, FQNEAQ (reference sequence). This CDR3 is built from 14 residues. V lost 5 bases, J lost 0 bases, and 8 bases lay in between. The CDR3 here is CASSQSSSGNTIYF. The DNA for the CDR3 is TGTGCCAGCAGCCAGTCCAGCTCTGGAAACACCATATATTTT.

This clonotype was detected a few times. V gene TRBV11-3 combines with J gene TRBJ2-1; TRBD1 aligns across 9 bases. J gave up 5 bases and V 5 bases, and 4 bases lay outside the gene matches. This CDR3 spans 14 amino acids. CDR1 is SGHNT and CDR2 is YENEEA in the germline V gene. The CDR3 reads CASSQRQGDNEQFF. CDR3 in DNA: TGTGCCAGCAGCCAGAGACAGGGGGACAATGAGCAGTTCTTC.

The chain combines TRBV14 with TRBJ2-6; D unclear. Germline CDR1 SGHDN, CDR2 FVKESK. V was clipped by 4 bases and J by 0 bases, with 7 bases between them. The CDR3 spans 15 residues. The CDR3 sequence is CASSLLTSGANVLTF. DNA for the CDR3: TGTGCCAGCAGCCTCCTGACCTCTGGGGCCAACGTCCTGACTTTC.

This clonotype was detected once. This sequence joins TRBV3-1 and TRBJ2-1; 8 positions agree with TRBD2. Germline V lookup: CDR1 LGHDT, CDR2 YNNKEL (reference sequence). The CDR3 runs to 16 residues. Losses at the gene ends were 1 base for V and 0 bases for J; bases not matched to a gene: 2. CDR3 DNA sequence: TGTGCCAGCAGCCAAGGTAGCGGGGTCTCCTACAATGAGCAGTTCTTC. Protein: CASSQGSGVSYNEQFF.

This clonotype has just one count. V and J are TRBV7-9 and TRBJ2-3, with D perhaps given as TRBD1 or TRBD2 (6 bases each). Germline values: CDR1 SEHNR, CDR2 FQNEAQ (reference sequence). The CDR3 totals 14 residues. Trimming shortened V by 7 bases and J by 6 bases, and 17 bases separated the two germline ends. The CDR3 here is CASTSGRGPDTQYF. The DNA of the CDR3 is TGTGCCAGCACCTCGGGACGGGGGCCGGATACGCAGTATTTT. Full variable domain (outside the CDR3, taken from reference TRBV7-9 and TRBJ2-3): DTGVSQNPRHKITKRGQNVTFRCDPISEHNRLYWYRQTLGQGPEFLTYFQNEAQLEKSRLLSDRFSAERPKGSFSTLEIQRTEQGDSAMYLCASTSGRGPDTQYFGPGTRLTVL.

This clonotype was seen a handful of times. The V gene is TRBV7-9, the J gene TRBJ1-6; D not resolved. CDR1 is SEHNR, CDR2 FQNEAQ, per germline (reference sequence). The V and J ends lost 1 base and 10 bases respectively, with 17 bases between them. The CDR3 runs 16 residues. CDR3 in DNA: TGTGCCAGCAGCTTAGTATCCTTGGGCCTAGGATCACCCCTCCACTTT. The encoded protein is CASSLVSLGLGSPLHF.

At least ten counts were recorded for this clonotype. The chain employs TRBV11-1 and TRBJ2-6; 8 bases are shared with TRBD2. This CDR3 region has 21 residues. The germline gives CDR1 SGHAT, CDR2 FQDESV (reference sequence). With 0 bases clipped from V and 0 bases from J, the junction kept 13 bases outside the gene matches. Written as DNA, the CDR3 is TGTGCCAGCAGCTTAGCGGGGCTTGTCCGGGGGACTAGCTCTGGGGCCAACGTCCTGACTTTC. It codes for CASSLAGLVRGTSSGANVLTF.

The CDR3 DNA follows: TGTGCCAGCAGTTTTCCCAGGGCGAATGAGCAGTTCTTC. Translated: CASSFPRANEQFF. The chain links TRBV12-3 or TRBV12-4 to TRBJ2-1, with D possibly TRBD1 on 5 matching bases. The CDR3 covers 13 residues. V lost 3 bases, J lost 7 bases, and 10 bases lay in between.

A few counts support this clonotype. The CDR3 DNA reads TGTGCCAGCAGCTTCATACAGGGGGGCACCGGGGAGCTGTTTTTT. Protein sequence: CASSFIQGGTGELFF. The chain joins TRBV5-6 to TRBJ2-2, with 8 bases fitting TRBD1. CDR1 SGHDT and CDR2 YYEEEE come from the germline V gene. The V segment lost 2 bases and the J segment 4 bases; nucleotides outside the gene matches: 4. This CDR3 is built from 15 residues.